This TCR beta chain was sequenced during a study of blood T cell repertoires in COVID-19. Study at large: COVID-19 samples, acute and convalescent, were from the United States, Italy and Spain. T cells, B-cell-depleted T cells, or PBMCs provided the cDNA or gDNA that served as material.

The protocol was immunoSEQ multiplex PCR, while the TCRdb copy is restricted to in-frame clones and leaves out a portion. The sample records fewer than 200,000 clones, about nine tenths being singletons. Participant reports of clinical history set cohort assignment. This clone was observed a few times. V shed 4 bases and J 3 bases; nucleotides not matched to a gene: 2. There are 13 residues in the CDR3. Germline CDR1 and CDR2: SGHNT and YYREEE (reference sequence). The TCR was taken from a young woman who had recovered from COVID-19. The rearrangement joins TRBV5-4 to TRBJ1-2, with 8 bases identical to TRBD1. Input material: PBMCs or T cells enriched from blood (not recorded which). This CDR3 reads CASSPDRDYGYTF. CDR3 coding DNA: TGTGCCAGCAGCCCGGACAGGGACTATGGCTACACCTTC.